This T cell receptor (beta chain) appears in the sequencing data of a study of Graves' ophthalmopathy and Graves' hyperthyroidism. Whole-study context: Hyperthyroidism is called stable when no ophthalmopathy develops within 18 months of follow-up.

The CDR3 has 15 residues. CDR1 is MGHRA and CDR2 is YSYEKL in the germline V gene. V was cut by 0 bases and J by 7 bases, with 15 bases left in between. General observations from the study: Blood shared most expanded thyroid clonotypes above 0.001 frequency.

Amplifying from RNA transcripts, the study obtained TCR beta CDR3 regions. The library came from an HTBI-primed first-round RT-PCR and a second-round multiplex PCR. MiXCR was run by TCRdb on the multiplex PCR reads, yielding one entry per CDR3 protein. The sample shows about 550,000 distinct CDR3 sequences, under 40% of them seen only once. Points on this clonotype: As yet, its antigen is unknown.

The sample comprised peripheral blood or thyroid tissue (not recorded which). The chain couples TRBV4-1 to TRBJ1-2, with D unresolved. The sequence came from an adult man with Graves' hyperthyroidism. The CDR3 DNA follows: TGCGCCAGCAGCCAAGATAGGACGGAGGCCCCTGGCTACACCTTC. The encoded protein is CASSQDRTEAPGYTF.